This section outlines one T cell receptor (beta chain) sequence together with its context. The sample is drawn from a study of blood T cell repertoires in COVID-19. Recovered status applied to Cohort 3 donors who had two consecutive negative PCRs. It also applied to those with clearance or with symptom resolution. Data came from immunoSEQ multiplex PCR; TCRdb stores just in-frame clones and leaves some out. Of 280,000 or so clones listed, roughly 85% are singletons. Sequences were obtained from PBMCs or T cells enriched from blood (not recorded which). The sequence came from a man aged 25 to 40 who had recovered from COVID-19.

For the CDR3, the DNA is TGTGCTAGTGGTGGGAGACAGGGTCTCTCCGGCTACACCTTC. Encoded protein: CASGGRQGLSGYTF. The V and J genes are TRBV12-5 and TRBJ1-2; 7 positions agree with TRBD1. V gave up 5 bases and J gave up 8 bases; unmatched junction bases: 11. CDR1 and CDR2 (germline): LGHNT, FRNRAP. The CDR3 is 14 residues long. Looking up the rest from reference TRBV12-5 and TRBJ1-2 gives the full variable domain: DARVTQTPRHKVTEMGQEVTMRCQPILGHNTVFWYRQTMMQGLELLAYFRNRAPLDDSGMPKDRFSAEMPDATLATLKIQPSEPRDSAVYFCASGGRQGLSGYTFGSGTRLTVV.